Listed below are T cell receptor beta chains from one sample, sequenced in a study of cytomegalovirus exposure and HLA in healthy donors. Method: immunoSEQ multiplex PCR; TCRdb's copy keeps in-frame clones and lacks some. The sample includes approximately 100,000 clones, 78% of them seen just once. The sequencing input was PBMCs. The receptors come from a woman between 40 and 50 years old in good health and CMV-seropositive. Each CDR3 is given without its conserved first and last residue. D genes are given only for firm matches.

j_gene: TRBJ1-1
d_gene: .
v_gene: TRBV7-9
CDR3aa: ASGTRDSNTEAF

j_gene: TRBJ2-1
d_gene: TRBD2
v_gene: TRBV7-9
CDR3aa: ASSQAGGRDNEQF

j_gene: TRBJ1-3
d_gene: .
v_gene: TRBV7-9
CDR3aa: ASRPSGGPAY

j_gene: TRBJ1-2
d_gene: TRBD1
v_gene: TRBV9
CDR3aa: ASSTRGTGGYGYT

j_gene: TRBJ1-1
d_gene: .
v_gene: TRBV19
CDR3aa: ASSIVSGVTEAF

j_gene: TRBJ2-3
d_gene: .
v_gene: TRBV7-9
CDR3aa: ASTPGVRSPDTQY

j_gene: TRBJ2-7
d_gene: TRBD1
v_gene: TRBV2
CDR3aa: ASLYTRDSQTYEQY

j_gene: TRBJ2-3
d_gene: .
v_gene: TRBV28
CDR3aa: AAVGRTTDTQY

j_gene: TRBJ2-3
d_gene: TRBD1
v_gene: TRBV7-9
CDR3aa: ASRTGTVSTDTQY

j_gene: TRBJ2-3
d_gene: .
v_gene: TRBV11-3
CDR3aa: ASSFKGDTQY

j_gene: TRBJ2-1
d_gene: TRBD2
v_gene: TRBV6-5
CDR3aa: ASRGGSSYNEQF

j_gene: TRBJ2-3
d_gene: .
v_gene: TRBV7-9
CDR3aa: ASSWDLGTDTQY

j_gene: TRBJ1-6
d_gene: TRBD1
v_gene: TRBV6-6
CDR3aa: ASSPRDRDNSPLH

j_gene: TRBJ2-1
d_gene: TRBD1
v_gene: TRBV6-1
CDR3aa: ASSRGQGTNEQF

j_gene: TRBJ2-1
d_gene: TRBD2
v_gene: TRBV4-2
CDR3aa: ASSHPTSSGRVASSYNEQF

j_gene: TRBJ2-7
d_gene: .
v_gene: TRBV9
CDR3aa: ASSPPSYEQY

j_gene: TRBJ1-4
d_gene: .
v_gene: TRBV5-1
CDR3aa: ASSQGTLNEKLF

j_gene: TRBJ2-7
d_gene: .
v_gene: TRBV9
CDR3aa: ASSVDQRSTYEQY

j_gene: TRBJ2-4
d_gene: .
v_gene: TRBV6-6
CDR3aa: ASSLRGGAKNIQY

j_gene: TRBJ2-3
d_gene: TRBD2
v_gene: TRBV5-4
CDR3aa: ASSGGGTSGRTDTQY

j_gene: TRBJ2-1
d_gene: .
v_gene: TRBV7-9
CDR3aa: ASSHTQPGQTKYNEQF

j_gene: TRBJ1-6
d_gene: TRBD1
v_gene: TRBV4-1
CDR3aa: ASSQLDRDNSPLH

j_gene: TRBJ2-1
d_gene: TRBD1
v_gene: TRBV5-1
CDR3aa: ASREPGQGYNEQF

j_gene: TRBJ2-1
d_gene: TRBD2
v_gene: TRBV28
CDR3aa: ASSPPGTSLYNEQF

j_gene: TRBJ2-1
d_gene: TRBD2
v_gene: TRBV6-4
CDR3aa: ASSEIPGGNEQF

j_gene: TRBJ1-1
d_gene: TRBD1
v_gene: TRBV5-1
CDR3aa: ASSGGTGGTEAF

j_gene: TRBJ2-5
d_gene: TRBD2
v_gene: TRBV9
CDR3aa: ASSVGLAGDETQY

j_gene: TRBJ2-7
d_gene: TRBD2
v_gene: TRBV5-1
CDR3aa: ASSPPGGAFYEQY

j_gene: TRBJ2-7
d_gene: .
v_gene: TRBV10-3
CDR3aa: AISDRGFSYEQY